This T cell receptor beta chain appears in the sequencing data of a study of molecular identifiers for immune sequencing clone quantification. Study findings and constraints: Even with more than 950,000 naive cells present, spiked Jurkat TCR RNA from one cell was reportedly detectable. Clones above 20 RNA copies contained over 97% of effector molecules but under 1% of naive ones.

This clonotype was counted ten times or more. The antigen is undetermined. Sequencing libraries of naive CD8 cells derived from approximately 20,000 to 980,000 sorted cells with 10%, 30% or 50% RNA. The V and J ends lost 0 bases and 2 bases respectively, with 5 bases between them. The CDR3 is 13 residues long. Germline CDR1 is SNHLY and CDR2 is FYNNEI. TCRdb fed the PCR reads into MiXCR, producing one record per CDR3 protein. The table shows 400,000 to 600,000 distinct CDR3 sequences, with about a quarter occurring only once. The sequencing input was naive CD8+ T cells from blood, with Jurkat cell RNA spiked in. Subset here: FACS-sorted CD8+CD4-CCR7+CD45RA+ naive T cells. The sequence was obtained from a human donor in good health. Some libraries in this study had Jurkat cell RNA spiked in. V is TRBV2 and J is TRBJ2-7; D remains ambiguous. The CDR3 protein is CASSEAPTYEQYF. The CDR3 DNA reads TGTGCCAGCAGTGAAGCGCCCACCTACGAGCAGTACTTC. Based on the CDR3 plus reference TRBV2 and TRBJ2-7, the full variable domain is EPEVTQTPSHQVTQMGQEVILRCVPISNHLYFYWYRQILGQKVEFLVSFYNNEISEKSEIFDDQFSVERPDGSNFTLKIRSTKLEDSAMYFCASSEAPTYEQYFGPGTRLTVT.